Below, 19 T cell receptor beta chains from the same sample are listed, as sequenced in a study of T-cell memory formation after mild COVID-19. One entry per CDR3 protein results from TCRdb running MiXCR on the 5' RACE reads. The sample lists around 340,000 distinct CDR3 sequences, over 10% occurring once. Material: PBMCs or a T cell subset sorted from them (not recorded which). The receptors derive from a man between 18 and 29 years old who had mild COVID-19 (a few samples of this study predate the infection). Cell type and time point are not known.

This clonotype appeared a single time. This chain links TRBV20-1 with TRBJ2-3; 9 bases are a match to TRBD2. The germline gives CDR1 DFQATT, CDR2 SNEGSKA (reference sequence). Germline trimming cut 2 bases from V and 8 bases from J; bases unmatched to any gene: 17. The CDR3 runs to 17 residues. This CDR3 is CSARWDSGGQGWSTQYF. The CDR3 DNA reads TGCAGTGCTAGATGGGATAGCGGGGGTCAAGGTTGGAGTACGCAGTATTTT.

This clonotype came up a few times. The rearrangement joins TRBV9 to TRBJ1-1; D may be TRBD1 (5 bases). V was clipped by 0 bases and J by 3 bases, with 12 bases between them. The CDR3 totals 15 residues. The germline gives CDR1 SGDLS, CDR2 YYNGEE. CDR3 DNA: TGTGCCAGCAGCGTAGCTGGCAGGGCGGACACTGAAGCTTTCTTT. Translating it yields CASSVAGRADTEAFF. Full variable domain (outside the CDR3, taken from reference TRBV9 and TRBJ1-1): DSGVTQTPKHLITATGQRVTLRCSPRSGDLSVYWYQQSLDQGLQFLIQYYNGEERAKGNILERFSAQQFPDLHSELNLSSLELGDSALYFCASSVAGRADTEAFFGQGTRLTVV.

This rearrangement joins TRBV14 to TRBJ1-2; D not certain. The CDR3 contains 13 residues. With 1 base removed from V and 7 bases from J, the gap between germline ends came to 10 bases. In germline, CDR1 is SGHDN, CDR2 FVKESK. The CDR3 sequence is CASSQAYTSGYTF. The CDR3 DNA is TGTGCCAGCAGCCAAGCGTATACCTCTGGCTACACCTTC.

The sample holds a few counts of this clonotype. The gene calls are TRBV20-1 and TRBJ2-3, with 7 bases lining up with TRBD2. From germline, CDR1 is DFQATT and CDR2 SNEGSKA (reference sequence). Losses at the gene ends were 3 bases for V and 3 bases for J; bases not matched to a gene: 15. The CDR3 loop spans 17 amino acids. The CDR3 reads CSASPLGRSGVTDTQYF. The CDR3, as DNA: TGCAGTGCTAGCCCCCTAGGTCGGAGCGGGGTAACAGATACGCAGTATTTT.

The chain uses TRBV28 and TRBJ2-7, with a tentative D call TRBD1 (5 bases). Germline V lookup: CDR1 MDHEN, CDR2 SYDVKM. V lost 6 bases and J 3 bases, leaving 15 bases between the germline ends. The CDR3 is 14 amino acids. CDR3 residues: CASSRSQGYYEQYV. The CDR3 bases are TGTGCCAGCAGCCGCTCTCAGGGCTACTACGAGCAGTACGTC.

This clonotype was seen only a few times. The CDR3 here is CSAPGQGDNEQFF. CDR3 sequence (DNA): TGCAGTGCCCCTGGACAGGGGGACAATGAGCAGTTCTTC. The V call is TRBV20-1, the J call TRBJ2-1; TRBD1 aligns across 10 bases. V shed 6 bases, J shed 5 bases, and the junction held 4 bases outside the gene matches. In germline, CDR1 is DFQATT, CDR2 SNEGSKA (reference sequence). The CDR3 runs 13 residues.

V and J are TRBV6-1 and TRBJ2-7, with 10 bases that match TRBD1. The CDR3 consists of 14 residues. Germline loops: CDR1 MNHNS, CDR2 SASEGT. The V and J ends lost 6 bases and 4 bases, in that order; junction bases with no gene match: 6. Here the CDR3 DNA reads TGTGCCAGCAGGGTAAGGGGACAGGGGTACGAGCAGTACTTC. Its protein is CASRVRGQGYEQYF.

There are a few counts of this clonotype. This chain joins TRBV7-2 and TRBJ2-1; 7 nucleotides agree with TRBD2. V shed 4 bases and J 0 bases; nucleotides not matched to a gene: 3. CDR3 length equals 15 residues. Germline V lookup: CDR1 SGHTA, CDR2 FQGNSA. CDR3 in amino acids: CASSSERGSYNEQFF. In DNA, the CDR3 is TGTGCCAGCAGCTCTGAGCGGGGCTCCTACAATGAGCAGTTCTTC.

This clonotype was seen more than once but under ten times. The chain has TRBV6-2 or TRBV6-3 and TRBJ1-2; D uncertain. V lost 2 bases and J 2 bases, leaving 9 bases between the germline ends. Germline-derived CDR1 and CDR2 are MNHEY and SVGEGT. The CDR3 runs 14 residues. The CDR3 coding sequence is TGTGCCAGCAGTTACCGGTGGCAGAACTATGGCTACACCTTC. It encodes CASSYRWQNYGYTF.

CDR3 coding DNA: TGCAGTGCTACCTCCAGGGTCCCGGGGGGCATTCAGTACTTC. Translating it yields CSATSRVPGGIQYF. The chain is built from TRBV20-1 and TRBJ2-4, with 7 bases identical to TRBD2. This CDR3 contains 14 residues. V was pared by 4 bases and J by 9 bases, with 12 bases of the junction left unmatched. Germline lookup yields CDR1 DFQATT and CDR2 SNEGSKA (reference sequence).

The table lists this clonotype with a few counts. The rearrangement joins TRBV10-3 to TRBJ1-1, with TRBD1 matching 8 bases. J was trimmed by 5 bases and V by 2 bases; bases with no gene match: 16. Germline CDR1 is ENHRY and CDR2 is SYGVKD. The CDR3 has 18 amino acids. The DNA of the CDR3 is TGTGCCATCAGTGAGGGGGCGTTGTCAGGGGGCAAGAGAACTGAAGCTTTCTTT. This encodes CAISEGALSGGKRTEAFF.

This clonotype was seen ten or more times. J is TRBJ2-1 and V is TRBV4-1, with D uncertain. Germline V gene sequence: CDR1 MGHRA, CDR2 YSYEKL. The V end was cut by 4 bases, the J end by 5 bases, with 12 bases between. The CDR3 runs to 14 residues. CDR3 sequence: CASSPRRTDNEQFF. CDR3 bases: TGCGCCAGCAGCCCACGCCGGACCGACAATGAGCAGTTCTTC.

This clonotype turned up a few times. The CDR3 bases are TGCAGTGCTATCCGGGACAGGGCGGACTACGAGCAGTACTTC. Its protein is CSAIRDRADYEQYF. J is TRBJ2-7 and V is TRBV20-1, with 9 bases matching TRBD1. V trimming: 4 bases; J trimming: 3 bases; junction bases outside the gene matches: 7. The CDR3 contains 14 residues. CDR1 and CDR2 from the germline V gene are DFQATT and SNEGSKA (reference sequence).

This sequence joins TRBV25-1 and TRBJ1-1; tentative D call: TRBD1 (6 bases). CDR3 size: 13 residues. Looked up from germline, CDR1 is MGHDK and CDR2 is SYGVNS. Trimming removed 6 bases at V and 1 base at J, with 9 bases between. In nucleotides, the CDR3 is TGTGCCAGCAGGACCAGGGGGAACACTGAAGCTTTCTTT. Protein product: CASRTRGNTEAFF.

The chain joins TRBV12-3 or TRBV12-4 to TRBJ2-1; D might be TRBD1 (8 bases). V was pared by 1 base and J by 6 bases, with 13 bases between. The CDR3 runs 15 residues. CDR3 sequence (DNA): TGTGCCAGCAGTTTAGGGACAGGGAGGGCCAATGAGCAGTTCTTC. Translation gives CASSLGTGRANEQFF.

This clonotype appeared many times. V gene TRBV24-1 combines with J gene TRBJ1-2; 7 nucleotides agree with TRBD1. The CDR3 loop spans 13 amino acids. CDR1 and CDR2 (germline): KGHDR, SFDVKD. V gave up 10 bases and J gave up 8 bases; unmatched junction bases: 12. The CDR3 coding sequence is TGTGCCACGTCTCACAGGGGAGCGAAAGGCTACACCTTC. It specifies CATSHRGAKGYTF.

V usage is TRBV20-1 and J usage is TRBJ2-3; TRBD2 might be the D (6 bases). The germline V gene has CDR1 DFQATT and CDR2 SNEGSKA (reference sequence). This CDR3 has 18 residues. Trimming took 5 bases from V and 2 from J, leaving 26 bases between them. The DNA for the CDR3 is TGCAGTGCTTGGGGAACGGGACGGCGGGGATATCCCACAGATACGCAGTATTTT. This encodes CSAWGTGRRGYPTDTQYF.

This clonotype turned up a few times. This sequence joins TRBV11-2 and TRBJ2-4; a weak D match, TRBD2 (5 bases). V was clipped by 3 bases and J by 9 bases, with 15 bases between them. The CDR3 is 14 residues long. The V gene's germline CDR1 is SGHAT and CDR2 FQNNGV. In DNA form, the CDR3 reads TGTGCCAGCAGCTTCCGGGTCCGGGAAGGCATTCAGTACTTC. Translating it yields CASSFRVREGIQYF.

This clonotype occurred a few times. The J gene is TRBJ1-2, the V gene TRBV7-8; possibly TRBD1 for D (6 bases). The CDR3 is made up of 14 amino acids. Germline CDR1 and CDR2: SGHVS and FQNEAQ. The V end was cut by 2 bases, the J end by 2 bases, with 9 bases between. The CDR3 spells CASSLRGENYGYTF. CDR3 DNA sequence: TGTGCCAGCAGCTTAAGGGGGGAGAACTATGGCTACACCTTC.